Below, 20 T cell receptor beta chains from the same sample are listed, as sequenced in a study of cytomegalovirus exposure and HLA in healthy donors. With 60 Vbeta and 13 Jbeta primers, the PCR was carried out. Assay: immunoSEQ multiplex PCR; the TCRdb copy retains only in-frame clones and omits some. The profile covers about 160,000 clones, with 55% to 70% appearing a single time and around 7.1% taken by the ten largest. Material: PBMCs. The receptors come from a woman aged 55-70 years in good health and CMV-seropositive.

J is TRBJ2-5 and V is TRBV7-9; 8 nucleotides align to TRBD2. CDR3 size: 13 residues. V lost 3 bases and J lost 3; bases outside the gene matches: 0. Germline loops: CDR1 SEHNR, CDR2 FQNEAQ (reference sequence). Here the CDR3 reads CASSFSGKETQYF. The CDR3 nucleotides are TGTGCCAGCAGCTTTAGCGGGAAAGAGACCCAGTACTTC.

CDR3 region: CASTTAHTQYF. The CDR3 DNA reads TGTGCCAGTACCACAGCCCATACGCAGTATTTT. The rearrangement uses TRBV19 and TRBJ2-3; D is ambiguous. Trimming took off 7 bases at V and 7 bases at J, with 9 bases between the two ends. This CDR3 spans 11 amino acids. CDR1 is LNHDA, CDR2 SQIVND, per germline (reference sequence).

The chain is built from TRBV27 and TRBJ1-2; 7 bases are a match to TRBD1. The CDR3 is made up of 17 amino acids. Per the germline V gene, CDR1 is MNHEY and CDR2 is SMNVEV (reference sequence). Unmatched junction bases numbered 17, after V lost 5 bases and J lost 5 bases. The CDR3 loop is CASSPRRGGLLEYGYTF. The CDR3 DNA is TGTGCCAGCAGTCCCCGGAGAGGGGGCCTCCTCGAATATGGCTACACCTTC.

J is TRBJ2-7 and V is TRBV7-9; 7 nucleotides agree with TRBD1. This CDR3 has 14 residues. Germline CDR1 is SEHNR and CDR2 is FQNEAQ (reference sequence). V lost 4 bases and J lost 3; bases outside the gene matches: 6. CDR3 sequence: CASSSGTEIYEQYF. CDR3 sequence (DNA): TGTGCCAGCAGCTCCGGGACAGAGATCTACGAGCAGTACTTC.

V usage is TRBV2 and J usage is TRBJ1-1; D possibly corresponds to TRBD1 (5 bases). V lost 3 bases and J 5 bases, leaving 13 bases between the germline ends. This CDR3 comprises 14 residues. The V gene's germline CDR1 is SNHLY and CDR2 FYNNEI. The CDR3 reads CASSDGFAGTEAFF. For the CDR3, the DNA is TGTGCCAGCAGTGATGGGTTTGCAGGGACTGAAGCTTTCTTT. Complete variable domain (other parts from reference TRBV2 and TRBJ1-1): EPEVTQTPSHQVTQMGQEVILRCVPISNHLYFYWYRQILGQKVEFLVSFYNNEISEKSEIFDDQFSVERPDGSNFTLKIRSTKLEDSAMYFCASSDGFAGTEAFFGQGTRLTVV.

In the case of this clone: The same CDR3 also results from other DNA sequences found in this sample. J is TRBJ2-7 and V is TRBV28; weak D call: TRBD1 (5 bases). The CDR3 consists of 12 residues. Germline CDR1 MDHEN, CDR2 SYDVKM. V was clipped by 1 base and J by 5 bases, with 6 bases between them. The chain's CDR3 is CASSLSGNEQYF. The CDR3 DNA reads as TGTGCCAGCAGTTTATCAGGGAACGAGCAGTACTTC.

This clone has just a few counts. The J gene is TRBJ2-1, the V gene TRBV5-1; tentative D call: TRBD2 (6 bases). Per germline, CDR1 SGHRS and CDR2 YFSETQ. The CDR3 covers 17 residues. V was pared by 4 bases and J by 0 bases, with 17 bases between. CDR3 DNA sequence: TGCGCCAGCAGCCCGTTTGGGGGGAAAAGCTCCTACAATGAGCAGTTCTTC. It yields the protein CASSPFGGKSSYNEQFF.

This clone was counted between two and nine times. This chain uses TRBV7-6 with TRBJ1-1; D remains unclear. V was trimmed by 2 bases and J by 1 base, leaving 5 bases between them. Germline CDR1 reads SGHVS; CDR2 reads FNYEAQ. The CDR3 is 13 residues long. Here the CDR3 reads CASSLFKNTEAFF. The CDR3 nucleotides read TGTGCCAGCAGCTTATTTAAGAACACTGAAGCTTTCTTT.

The chain has TRBV27 and TRBJ2-7, with 8 bases fitting TRBD1. This CDR3 has 14 amino acids. V was pared by 3 bases and J by 4 bases, with 5 bases of the junction left unmatched. In germline, CDR1 is MNHEY, CDR2 SMNVEV (reference sequence). Here the CDR3 reads CASSFSQGAYEQYF. In nucleotides, the CDR3 is TGTGCCAGCAGTTTTTCGCAGGGGGCGTACGAGCAGTACTTC.

The chain joins TRBV28 to TRBJ2-7; 9 bases map to TRBD2. This CDR3 region has 14 residues. The germline gives CDR1 MDHEN, CDR2 SYDVKM. Germline trimming cut 3 bases from V and 6 bases from J; bases unmatched to any gene: 6. The CDR3 DNA reads as TGTGCCAGCAGTTTTCTCGCGGGAGGGCGCGAGCAGTACTTC. Translation gives CASSFLAGGREQYF.

The rearrangement links TRBV7-9 to TRBJ2-1, with 7 bases fitting TRBD2. Per germline, CDR1 SEHNR and CDR2 FQNEAQ (reference sequence). The V and J ends lost 7 bases and 7 bases, in that order; junction bases with no gene match: 10. CDR3 length: 14 residues. The CDR3 spells CASTTGLGGNEQFF. The CDR3 DNA follows: TGTGCCAGCACCACCGGCCTGGGGGGGAATGAGCAGTTCTTC. Filled out from reference TRBV7-9 and TRBJ2-1, the complete variable domain reads DTGVSQNPRHKITKRGQNVTFRCDPISEHNRLYWYRQTLGQGPEFLTYFQNEAQLEKSRLLSDRFSAERPKGSFSTLEIQRTEQGDSAMYLCASTTGLGGNEQFFGPGTRLTVL.

V is TRBV11-2 and J is TRBJ1-2; 10 positions match TRBD1. The CDR3 extends over 15 amino acids. V dropped 2 bases and J dropped 6; count of bases not matched to a gene: 6. Germline CDR1 is SGHAT and CDR2 is FQNNGV. CDR3: CASSLTGQGTDGYTF. The CDR3 DNA sequence: TGTGCCAGCAGCTTAACGGGACAGGGGACTGATGGCTACACCTTC.

This clone was picked up one time. This chain joins TRBV28 and TRBJ1-1; D may be TRBD1 (6 bases). The CDR3 extends over 13 amino acids. V gave up 7 bases and J gave up 10 bases, with 19 bases separating them. The germline V gene encodes CDR1 MDHEN and CDR2 SYDVKM. CDR3 nucleotide sequence: TGTGCCAGCACTCAAGGGGGGGGGCGGAGAGCTTTCTTT. Its protein is CASTQGGGRRAFF.

The CDR3 DNA reads TGTGCCAGCGCGGGACAGGTGTTCGTCGGGGAGCTGTTTTTT. It yields the protein CASAGQVFVGELFF. The chain couples TRBV7-8 to TRBJ2-2; 8 bases line up with TRBD1. The CDR3 runs to 14 residues. Germline V gives CDR1 SGHVS, CDR2 FQNEAQ. J lost 7 bases, V lost 8 bases, and 9 bases had no gene match.

This clone was detected a few times. The rearrangement uses TRBV7-9 and TRBJ2-7, with 7 positions matching TRBD2. The V and J ends lost 10 bases and 2 bases, in that order; junction bases with no gene match: 11. The CDR3 consists of 14 residues. The germline V gene encodes CDR1 SEHNR and CDR2 FQNEAQ (reference sequence). The CDR3 bases are TGTGCCACCAATTCGGGGGAGGGCCCCTACGAGCAGTACTTC. Translation gives CATNSGEGPYEQYF.

CDR3 sequence (DNA): TGTGCCAGCAGAAGCCCCGGGACAGGCGAGCAGTACTTC. Amino acid sequence: CASRSPGTGEQYF. The chain carries TRBV28 and TRBJ2-5; 8 nucleotides align to TRBD1. Matching the DNA end better, TRBJ2-7 makes the J call doubtful. This CDR3 has 13 amino acids. Germline CDR1 is MDHEN and CDR2 is SYDVKM.

The V gene is TRBV6-1, the J gene TRBJ2-1; weak D call: TRBD2 (6 bases). CDR1 and CDR2 (germline): MNHNS, SASEGT. V was clipped by 6 bases and J by 3 bases, with 9 bases between them. This CDR3 region has 13 residues. In DNA form, the CDR3 reads TGTGCCAGCAGGCGGGACTTCTACAATGAGCAGTTCTTC. It specifies CASRRDFYNEQFF.

V is TRBV5-1 and J is TRBJ2-7; weak D call: TRBD2 (6 bases). Trimming shortened V by 2 bases and J by 2 bases, and 11 bases separated the two germline ends. The CDR3 sequence is 14 residues long. Germline assignment: CDR1 SGHRS and CDR2 YFSETQ. The CDR3 nucleotides are TGCGCCAGCAGCTTCGGGGGTAGGGCCTACGAGCAGTACTTC. This translates into CASSFGGRAYEQYF. Supplemented by reference TRBV5-1 and TRBJ2-7, the full variable domain reads KAGVTQTPRYLIKTRGQQVTLSCSPISGHRSVSWYQQTPGQGLQFLFEYFSETQRNKGNFPGRFSGRQFSNSRSEMNVSTLELGDSALYLCASSFGGRAYEQYFGPGTRLTVT.

This chain links TRBV9 with TRBJ2-5; 7 bases are shared with TRBD1. Losses at the gene ends were 2 bases for V and 5 bases for J; bases not matched to a gene: 0. Germline V gene sequence: CDR1 SGDLS, CDR2 YYNGEE. This CDR3 spans 12 amino acids. The CDR3 spells CASSVRGETQYF. The CDR3 nucleotides read TGTGCCAGCAGCGTCAGGGGGGAGACCCAGTACTTC.

V usage is TRBV7-2 and J usage is TRBJ2-5; D remains ambiguous. Germline values: CDR1 SGHTA, CDR2 FQGNSA. The CDR3 has 15 amino acids. The V gene lost 1 base and the J gene lost 5 bases, with 14 bases spanning the gap. As DNA, the CDR3 is TGTGCCAGCAGCTTAGTGGTAGCTTCGGCGGAGACCCAGTACTTC. It encodes CASSLVVASAETQYF.